The 15 T cell receptor beta chains given below trace back to one sample, sequenced in a study of shared T cell receptors in the human thymus. Assay used: immunoSEQ multiplex PCR; TCRdb lists only in-frame clones, some missing. The sample comprises roughly 550,000 clones, approximately 78% of which are singletons, and roughly 0.013% rests with the top ten. In addition, the sample was reused for a study of human thymus T cells.

The sample consisted of thymocytes. Receptor source: a boy under two years old with a congenital heart defect.

The V gene is TRBV11-2, the J gene TRBJ1-5, with a possible D match to TRBD1 (5 bases). This CDR3 region has 14 residues. The V gene's germline CDR1 is SGHAT and CDR2 FQNNGV. V shed 1 base and J shed 5 bases, with 9 bases lying between them. The chain's CDR3 is CASSLGGEHQPQHF. CDR3 bases: TGTGCCAGCAGCTTAGGGGGCGAGCATCAGCCCCAGCATTTT. Together with reference TRBV11-2 and TRBJ1-5, the CDR3 gives the full variable domain: EAGVAQSPRYKIIEKRQSVAFWCNPISGHATLYWYQQILGQGPKLLIQFQNNGVVDDSQLPKDRFSAERLKGVDSTLKIQPAKLEDSAVYLCASSLGGEHQPQHFGDGTRLSIL.

This chain uses TRBV30 with TRBJ1-1; no definite D call. The CDR3 has 16 amino acids. V gave up 0 bases and J gave up 3 bases, with 17 bases separating them. Looked up from germline, CDR1 is GTSNPN and CDR2 is SVGIG (reference sequence). CDR3 in DNA: TGTGCCTGGAGTGTTTCGGCAGGTGATTTGGACACTGAAGCTTTCTTT. Its translation is CAWSVSAGDLDTEAFF.

The chain has TRBV5-6 and TRBJ2-7; D ambiguous. The V end lost 1 base, the J end lost 5 bases, and 7 bases lay between the germline ends. CDR1 and CDR2 from the germline V gene are SGHDT and YYEEEE. The CDR3 loop spans 12 amino acids. CDR3 residues: CASSLYRDEQYF. CDR3 nucleotides: TGTGCCAGCAGCTTGTACCGGGACGAGCAGTACTTC.

This clone appeared a single time. The chain recombines TRBV2 with TRBJ2-1; possible D gene TRBD1, 6 bases. This CDR3 region has 14 residues. Germline V gene sequence: CDR1 SNHLY, CDR2 FYNNEI. The ends were cut back, 6 bases at V and 3 bases at J, with 12 bases in the middle. The CDR3 is CASSLTGYYNEQFF. The CDR3 bases are TGTGCCAGCAGCCTGACAGGATACTACAATGAGCAGTTCTTC. Full variable domain (rest looked up from reference TRBV2 and TRBJ2-1): EPEVTQTPSHQVTQMGQEVILRCVPISNHLYFYWYRQILGQKVEFLVSFYNNEISEKSEIFDDQFSVERPDGSNFTLKIRSTKLEDSAMYFCASSLTGYYNEQFFGPGTRLTVL.

The V and J genes are TRBV28 and TRBJ2-3, with 8 bases identical to TRBD1. The CDR3 loop spans 20 amino acids. J gave up 5 bases and V 11 bases, and 30 bases lay outside the gene matches. The germline gives CDR1 MDHEN, CDR2 SYDVKM. The CDR3 region is CACTSLYHGGRGLGGDTQYF. CDR3 in DNA: TGTGCCTGTACCAGTTTATATCACGGTGGCAGGGGGCTTGGGGGAGATACGCAGTATTTT.

This chain uses TRBV10-2 with TRBJ1-5, with D perhaps TRBD1 (5 bases). This CDR3 is 15 amino acids long. Germline V gives CDR1 WSHSY, CDR2 SAAADI. The V and J ends lost 6 bases and 8 bases respectively, with 20 bases between them. CDR3 bases: TGCGCCAGCAGCCCCGGGGGTCCAATTCCTGAGCCCCAGCATTTT. It is translated as CASSPGGPIPEPQHF.

V and J are TRBV7-2 and TRBJ2-1, with D unresolved. This CDR3 has 15 amino acids. Looked up from germline, CDR1 is SGHTA and CDR2 is FQGNSA. Trimming left V 1 base short and J 0 bases short, with 7 bases between. The CDR3 DNA sequence: TGTGCCAGCAGCTTAGGGCTCAGCTCCTACAATGAGCAGTTCTTC. It yields the protein CASSLGLSSYNEQFF.

This chain joins TRBV28 and TRBJ2-5; TRBD1 matches 8 bases. This CDR3 is built from 15 residues. CDR1 MDHEN and CDR2 SYDVKM come from the germline V gene. V lost 5 bases to trimming and J lost 5 bases; unmatched junction nucleotides: 10. The CDR3 loop is CASSTGEAGGETQYF. In nucleotides, the CDR3 is TGTGCCAGCAGTACCGGGGAGGCAGGGGGCGAGACCCAGTACTTC. Looking up the rest from reference TRBV28 and TRBJ2-5 gives the full variable domain: DVKVTQSSRYLVKRTGEKVFLECVQDMDHENMFWYRQDPGLGLRLIYFSYDVKMKEKGDIPEGYSVSREKKERFSLILESASTNQTSMYLCASSTGEAGGETQYFGPGTRLLVL.

The chain uses TRBV28 and TRBJ1-5, with TRBD1 as a possible D gene (5 bases). V was pared by 8 bases and J by 9 bases, with 26 bases between. The CDR3 has 16 residues. Germline V gives CDR1 MDHEN, CDR2 SYDVKM. In DNA, the CDR3 is TGTGCCAGCTCCCGTAGGCAGCAGGAACCCCAGGGGCCCCAGCATTTT. Residues: CASSRRQQEPQGPQHF.

This sequence joins TRBV19 and TRBJ2-7, with 14 bases fitting TRBD2. Germline V gives CDR1 LNHDA, CDR2 SQIVND (reference sequence). This CDR3 contains 16 residues. The J segment lost 0 bases and the V segment lost 5 bases, leaving 3 bases of the junction unmatched. CDR3 coding DNA: TGTGCCAGTAGTGGACTAGCGGGAGGCCTCTCCTACGAGCAGTACTTC. As protein: CASSGLAGGLSYEQYF.

The rearrangement links TRBV27 to TRBJ1-1, with 7 bases fitting TRBD1. CDR3 length: 14 residues. V dropped 6 bases and J dropped 0; count of bases not matched to a gene: 4. Germline V gene sequence: CDR1 MNHEY, CDR2 SMNVEV (reference sequence). CDR3 nucleotides: TGTGCCAGCAGGCCGGGACAGATGAACACTGAAGCTTTCTTT. Translating gives CASRPGQMNTEAFF.

The chain employs TRBV29-1 and TRBJ2-3, with 8 bases identical to TRBD2. CDR3 length equals 15 residues. Looked up from germline, CDR1 is SQVTM and CDR2 is ANQGSEA. The ends lost 4 bases at V and 1 base at J; junction bases unmatched: 7. CDR3 in DNA: TGCAGCGTTGGTCCCCCGACTAGCGGCACAGATACGCAGTATTTT. Translated, it gives CSVGPPTSGTDTQYF.

The chain carries TRBV6-1 and TRBJ2-7, with D possibly TRBD2 on 5 matching bases. Trimming stripped 3 bases from V and 0 bases from J, with 12 bases between. CDR3 size: 15 residues. CDR1 is MNHNS and CDR2 is SASEGT in the germline V gene. The CDR3 sequence: CASSEKDWSSYEQYF. CDR3 sequence (DNA): TGTGCCAGCAGTGAGAAGGACTGGAGCTCCTACGAGCAGTACTTC.

This clone was recorded a few times. The chain carries TRBV27 and TRBJ2-1; a weak D match, TRBD1 (5 bases). This CDR3 is built from 15 residues. CDR1 is MNHEY and CDR2 is SMNVEV in the germline V gene (reference sequence). Trimming cost V 4 bases and J 4 bases, with 14 bases left between them. This chain's CDR3 is CASSSAVGAYNEQFF. Written as DNA, the CDR3 is TGTGCCAGCAGTTCCGCCGTTGGGGCTTACAATGAGCAGTTCTTC.

The CDR3 here is CASSLARQGASDEQYF. The CDR3 DNA follows: TGTGCCAGCAGCTTAGCACGACAGGGGGCGTCGGACGAGCAGTACTTC. This chain connects TRBV7-8 to TRBJ2-7, with TRBD1 identical over 10 bases. CDR1 and CDR2 (germline): SGHVS, FQNEAQ. J was trimmed by 5 bases and V by 0 bases; bases with no gene match: 7. This CDR3 has 16 amino acids.